The clone carrying this TCR beta chain was counted ten times or more. Its antigen remains unidentified. The data stem from a study of early T cells in non-severe SARS-CoV-2 infection. Study-wide results and caveats: CD4 and private specificities were missed by VDJdb matching, which favored anti-spike CD8 responses.

The protocol attached unique molecular identifiers to individual cDNA molecules. TCRdb recomputed calls from the 5' RACE reads with MiXCR, one row per CDR3 protein. The data show tens of thousands of distinct CDR3 sequences, with more than 4% seen just once and approximately 6.3% held by the top ten. Between the trimmed V and J ends, which lost 5 bases and 2 bases, there was a span of 1 base. Germline lookup yields CDR1 SGHTA and CDR2 FQGNSA. The length of the CDR3 is 11 residues. This chain links TRBV7-2 with TRBJ2-1; D gene ambiguous. The sequence came from an adult who was a healthcare worker with PCR-confirmed SARS-CoV-2 infection or an uninfected control (not recorded which). The sequenced sample was whole blood. CDR3 loop: CASSPYNEQFF. In nucleotides, the CDR3 is TGTGCCAGCAGCCCCTACAATGAGCAGTTCTTC.